What follows are 10 T cell receptor beta chains derived from one specimen sequenced in a study of PD-L1 blockade in urothelial cancer. Profiling relied on immunoSEQ multiplex PCR, and the TCRdb table lists in-frame clones only, not all of them. The table records around 120,000 clones, around 82% of them present only once. This specimen was PBMCs, taken around atezolizumab (anti-PD-L1) treatment. The receptors derive from a man in his forties or fifties with urothelial cancer.

The V and J genes are TRBV11-2 and TRBJ2-5, with 8 bases fitting TRBD2. The CDR3 contains 15 residues. V was pared by 1 base and J by 5 bases, with 6 bases of the junction left unmatched. The germline gives CDR1 SGHAT, CDR2 FQNNGV. The CDR3 bases are TGTGCCAGCAGCTTAGGGACTAGCCTCCGCGAGACCCAGTACTTC. It is translated as CASSLGTSLRETQYF. The variable domain in full, completed from reference TRBV11-2 and TRBJ2-5, reads EAGVAQSPRYKIIEKRQSVAFWCNPISGHATLYWYQQILGQGPKLLIQFQNNGVVDDSQLPKDRFSAERLKGVDSTLKIQPAKLEDSAVYLCASSLGTSLRETQYFGPGTRLLVL.

The chain joins TRBV6-5 to TRBJ2-4; 7 bases align to TRBD1. The germline gives CDR1 MNHEY, CDR2 SVGAGI. With 6 bases clipped from V and 8 bases from J, the junction kept 10 bases outside the gene matches. CDR3 length equals 14 residues. The chain's CDR3 is CASSPGTDSYIQYF. The CDR3 nucleotides read TGTGCCAGCAGCCCCGGGACAGACAGCTACATTCAGTACTTC.

This chain connects TRBV7-8 to TRBJ2-6; the match to TRBD2 covers 8 bases. The trim removed 5 bases at V and 3 bases at J, leaving 9 bases unmatched. Germline CDR1 reads SGHVS; CDR2 reads FQNEAQ. This CDR3 has 17 residues. CDR3 coding DNA: TGTGCCAGCAGCCCGGGGGGGGGCGCCCTTGGGGCCAACGTCCTGACTTTC. Translating gives CASSPGGGALGANVLTF.

This chain connects TRBV2 to TRBJ2-3; 9 nucleotides align to TRBD2. Per the germline V gene, CDR1 is SNHLY and CDR2 is FYNNEI. After removal of 6 bases from V and 4 bases from J, the junction contained 8 bases not matched to a gene. The CDR3 totals 15 residues. The CDR3 sequence: CASSVSGSRADTQYF. The CDR3 bases are TGTGCCAGCAGCGTTAGCGGGAGCCGGGCAGATACGCAGTATTTT. Based on the CDR3 plus reference TRBV2 and TRBJ2-3, the full variable domain is EPEVTQTPSHQVTQMGQEVILRCVPISNHLYFYWYRQILGQKVEFLVSFYNNEISEKSEIFDDQFSVERPDGSNFTLKIRSTKLEDSAMYFCASSVSGSRADTQYFGPGTRLTVL.

The DNA of the CDR3 is TGTGCCATCAGTGGTCCGGCTAGCGGGCCCCACCTCGGCTACGAGCAGTACTTC. Encoded protein: CAISGPASGPHLGYEQYF. This sequence joins TRBV10-3 and TRBJ2-7, with 8 nucleotides matching TRBD2. The V and J ends lost 4 bases and 3 bases, in that order; junction bases with no gene match: 17. The germline V gene encodes CDR1 ENHRY and CDR2 SYGVKD. The CDR3 length is 18 residues.

The chain employs TRBV5-5 and TRBJ1-5, with TRBD1 identical over 9 bases. Unmatched junction bases numbered 9, after V lost 4 bases and J lost 4 bases. CDR3 size: 16 residues. The germline V gene encodes CDR1 SGHKS and CDR2 YYEKEE (reference sequence). In DNA, the CDR3 is TGTGCCAGCAGCCCCGGGACAGGGAACGTTAATCAGCCCCAGCATTTT. This gives the protein CASSPGTGNVNQPQHF.

This chain joins TRBV27 and TRBJ2-3; 11 bases agree with TRBD2. V was pared by 5 bases and J by 6 bases, with 10 bases of the junction left unmatched. From germline, CDR1 is MNHEY and CDR2 SMNVEV (reference sequence). This CDR3 is 16 amino acids long. For the CDR3, the DNA is TGTGCCAGCAGTCTCGGACTAGCGGGCCCGCGGGATACGCAGTATTTT. It translates to CASSLGLAGPRDTQYF.

The J gene is TRBJ2-2, the V gene TRBV11-3, with 11 bases identical to TRBD2. The germline V gene has CDR1 SGHNT and CDR2 YENEEA. The junction had 11 bases not matched to a gene; V was cut back by 6 bases and J by 5 bases. The CDR3 has 17 amino acids. This chain's CDR3 is CASRGSTSGTLTGELFF. Here the CDR3 DNA reads TGTGCCAGCAGGGGATCGACTAGCGGGACCCTAACCGGGGAGCTGTTTTTT.

This clone was seen a handful of times. V is TRBV6-5 and J is TRBJ2-7, with D unresolved. This CDR3 contains 11 residues. Trimming shortened V by 8 bases and J by 7 bases, and 12 bases separated the two germline ends. Per germline, CDR1 MNHEY and CDR2 SVGAGI. CDR3 DNA: TGTGCCAGCCACTCGTCCGGGGAGCAGTACTTC. Translation: CASHSSGEQYF.

This clone has a handful of counts. The chain has TRBV4-2 and TRBJ2-7, with TRBD1 matching 7 bases. The germline V gene has CDR1 LGHNA and CDR2 YNFKEQ. V dropped 0 bases and J dropped 2; count of bases not matched to a gene: 16. This CDR3 spans 19 amino acids. CDR3 DNA: TGTGCCAGCAGCCAAGATATCCTTTCGGGAAGGGGGCGGCCCTACGAGCAGTACTTC. Protein sequence: CASSQDILSGRGRPYEQYF.